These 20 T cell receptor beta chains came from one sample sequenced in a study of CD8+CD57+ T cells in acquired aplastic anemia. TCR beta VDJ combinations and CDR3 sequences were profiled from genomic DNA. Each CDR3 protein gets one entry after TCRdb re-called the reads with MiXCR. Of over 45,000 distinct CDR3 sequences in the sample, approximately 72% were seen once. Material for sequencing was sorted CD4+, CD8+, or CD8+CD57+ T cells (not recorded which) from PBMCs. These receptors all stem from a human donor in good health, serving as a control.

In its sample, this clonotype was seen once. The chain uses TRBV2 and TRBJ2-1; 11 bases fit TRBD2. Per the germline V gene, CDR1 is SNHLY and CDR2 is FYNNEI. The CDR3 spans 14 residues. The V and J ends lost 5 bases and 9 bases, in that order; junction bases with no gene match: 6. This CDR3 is CASSFSGGAVEQFF. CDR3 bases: TGTGCCAGCAGTTTTAGCGGGGGGGCCGTTGAGCAGTTCTTC. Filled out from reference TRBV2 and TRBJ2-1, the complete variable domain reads EPEVTQTPSHQVTQMGQEVILRCVPISNHLYFYWYRQILGQKVEFLVSFYNNEISEKSEIFDDQFSVERPDGSNFTLKIRSTKLEDSAMYFCASSFSGGAVEQFFGPGTRLTVL.

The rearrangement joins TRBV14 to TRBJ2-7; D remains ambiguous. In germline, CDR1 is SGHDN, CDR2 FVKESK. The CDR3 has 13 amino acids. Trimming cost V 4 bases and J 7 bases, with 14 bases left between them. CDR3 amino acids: CASSPSPVWEQYF. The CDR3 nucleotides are TGTGCCAGCAGCCCCAGCCCCGTATGGGAGCAGTACTTC.

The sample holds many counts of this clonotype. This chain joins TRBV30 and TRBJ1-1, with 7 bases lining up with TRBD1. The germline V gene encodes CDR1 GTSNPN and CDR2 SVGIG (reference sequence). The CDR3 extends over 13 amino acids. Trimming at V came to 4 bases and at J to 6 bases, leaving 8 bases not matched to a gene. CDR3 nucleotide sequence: TGTGCCTGGACCGGGACAGCTAAACCTGAAGCTTTCTTT. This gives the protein CAWTGTAKPEAFF.

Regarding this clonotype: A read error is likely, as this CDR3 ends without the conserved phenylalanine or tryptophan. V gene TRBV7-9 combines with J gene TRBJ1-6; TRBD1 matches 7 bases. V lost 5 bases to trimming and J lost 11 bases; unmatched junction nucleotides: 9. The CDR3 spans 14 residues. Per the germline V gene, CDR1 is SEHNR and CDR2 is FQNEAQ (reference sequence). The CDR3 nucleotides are TGTGCCAGCAGCCCTCGACAGGGTTTAGCACCCCTCCACCTT. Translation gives CASSPRQGLAPLHL.

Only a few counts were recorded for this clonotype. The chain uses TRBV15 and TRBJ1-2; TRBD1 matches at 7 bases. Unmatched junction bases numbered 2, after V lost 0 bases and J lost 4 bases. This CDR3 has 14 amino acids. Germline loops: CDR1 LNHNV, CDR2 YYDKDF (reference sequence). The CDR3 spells CATSRDRGSYGYTF. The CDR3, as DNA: TGTGCCACCAGCAGAGACAGGGGGAGCTATGGCTACACCTTC.

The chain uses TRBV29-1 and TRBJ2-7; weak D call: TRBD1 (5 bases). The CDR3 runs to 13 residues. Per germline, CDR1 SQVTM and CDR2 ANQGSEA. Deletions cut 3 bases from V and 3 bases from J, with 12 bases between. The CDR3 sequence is CSVDREGRYEQYF. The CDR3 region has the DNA TGCAGCGTTGACAGGGAAGGTCGCTACGAGCAGTACTTC.

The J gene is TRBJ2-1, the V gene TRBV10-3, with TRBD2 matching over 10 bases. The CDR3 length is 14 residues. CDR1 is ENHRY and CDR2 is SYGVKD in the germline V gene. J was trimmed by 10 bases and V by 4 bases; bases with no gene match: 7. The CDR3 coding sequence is TGTGCCATCAGTGTAAATCTAGCGGGGGTCGAGCAGTTCTTC. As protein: CAISVNLAGVEQFF.

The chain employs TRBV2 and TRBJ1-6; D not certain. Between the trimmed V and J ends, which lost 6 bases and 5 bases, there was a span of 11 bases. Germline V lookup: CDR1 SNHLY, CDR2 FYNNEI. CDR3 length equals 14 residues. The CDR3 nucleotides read TGTGCCAGCAGAGCGGCAGGCGATAATTCACCCCTCCACTTT. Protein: CASRAAGDNSPLHF.

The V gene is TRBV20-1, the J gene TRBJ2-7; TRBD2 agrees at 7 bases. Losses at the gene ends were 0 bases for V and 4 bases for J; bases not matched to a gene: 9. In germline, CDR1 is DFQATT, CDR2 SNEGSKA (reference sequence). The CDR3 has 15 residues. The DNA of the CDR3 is TGCAGTGCTAGAGATGCCCCTTTGGGAGGGTACGAGCAGTACTTC. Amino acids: CSARDAPLGGYEQYF.

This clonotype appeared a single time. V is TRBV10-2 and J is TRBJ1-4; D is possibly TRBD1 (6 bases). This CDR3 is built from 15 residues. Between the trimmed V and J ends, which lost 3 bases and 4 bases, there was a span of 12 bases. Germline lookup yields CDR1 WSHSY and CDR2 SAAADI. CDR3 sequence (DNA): TGCGCCAGCAGTGAAAGGACAGATTTTAATGAAAAACTGTTTTTT. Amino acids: CASSERTDFNEKLFF.

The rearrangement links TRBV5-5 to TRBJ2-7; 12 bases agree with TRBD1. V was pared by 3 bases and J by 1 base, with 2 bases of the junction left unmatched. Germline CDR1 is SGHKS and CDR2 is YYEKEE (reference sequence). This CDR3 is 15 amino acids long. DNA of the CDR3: TGTGCCAGCAGCTGGGGACAGGGGGCGTCCTACGAGCAGTACTTC. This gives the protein CASSWGQGASYEQYF.

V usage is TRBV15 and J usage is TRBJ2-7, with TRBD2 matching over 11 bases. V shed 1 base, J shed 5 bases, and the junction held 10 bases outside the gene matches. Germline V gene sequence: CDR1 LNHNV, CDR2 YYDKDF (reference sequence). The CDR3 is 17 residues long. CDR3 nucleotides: TGTGCCACCAGCAGAGGGATAGCGGGGGGGCCTCGGAACGAGCAGTACTTC. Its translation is CATSRGIAGGPRNEQYF. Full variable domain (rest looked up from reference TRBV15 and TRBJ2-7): DAMVIQNPRYQVTQFGKPVTLSCSQTLNHNVMYWYQQKSSQAPKLLFHYYDKDFNNEADTPDNFQSRRPNTSFCFLDIRSPGLGDTAMYLCATSRGIAGGPRNEQYFGPGTRLTVT.

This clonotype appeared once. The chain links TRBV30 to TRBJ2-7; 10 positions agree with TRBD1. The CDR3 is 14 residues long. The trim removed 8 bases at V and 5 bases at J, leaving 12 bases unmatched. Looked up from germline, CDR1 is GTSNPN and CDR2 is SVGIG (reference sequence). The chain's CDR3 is CARTTGQGTNEQYF. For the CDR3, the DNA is TGTGCCCGAACAACGGGACAGGGGACCAACGAGCAGTACTTC.

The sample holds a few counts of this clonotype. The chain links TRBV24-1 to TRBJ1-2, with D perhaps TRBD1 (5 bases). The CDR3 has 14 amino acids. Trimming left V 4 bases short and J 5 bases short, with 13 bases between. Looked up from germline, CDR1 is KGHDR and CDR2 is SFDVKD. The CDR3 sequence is CATSESRVEYGYTF. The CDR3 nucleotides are TGTGCCACCAGTGAGAGCAGGGTTGAGTATGGCTACACCTTC.

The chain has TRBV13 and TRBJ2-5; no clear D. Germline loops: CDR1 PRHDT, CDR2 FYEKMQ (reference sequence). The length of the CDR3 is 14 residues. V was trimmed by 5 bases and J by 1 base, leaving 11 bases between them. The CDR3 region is CASSLLGFQETQYF. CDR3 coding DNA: TGTGCCAGCAGCCTTTTGGGCTTCCAAGAGACCCAGTACTTC.

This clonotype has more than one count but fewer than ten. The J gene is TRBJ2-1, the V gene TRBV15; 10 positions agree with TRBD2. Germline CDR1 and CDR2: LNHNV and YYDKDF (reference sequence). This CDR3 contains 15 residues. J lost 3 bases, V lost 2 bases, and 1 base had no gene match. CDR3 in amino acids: CATSRLAGDYNEQFF. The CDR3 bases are TGTGCCACCAGCAGACTAGCGGGGGACTACAATGAGCAGTTCTTC.

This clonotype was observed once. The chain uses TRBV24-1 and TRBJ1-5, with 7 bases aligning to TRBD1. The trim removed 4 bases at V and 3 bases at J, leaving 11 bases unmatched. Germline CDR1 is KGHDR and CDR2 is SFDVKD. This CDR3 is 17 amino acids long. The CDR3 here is CATSDGTDREFNQPQHF. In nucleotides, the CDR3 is TGTGCCACCAGTGACGGAACCGACAGGGAGTTCAATCAGCCCCAGCATTTT.

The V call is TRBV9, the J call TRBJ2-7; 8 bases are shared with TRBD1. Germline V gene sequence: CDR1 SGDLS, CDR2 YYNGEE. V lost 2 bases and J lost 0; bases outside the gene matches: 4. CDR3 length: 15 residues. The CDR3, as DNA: TGTGCCAGCAGCGTGGACACAGGGGGCTCCTACGAGCAGTACTTC. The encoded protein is CASSVDTGGSYEQYF.

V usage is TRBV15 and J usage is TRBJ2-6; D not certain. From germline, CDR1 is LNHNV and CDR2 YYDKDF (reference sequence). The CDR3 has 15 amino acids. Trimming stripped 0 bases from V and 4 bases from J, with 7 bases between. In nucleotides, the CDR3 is TGTGCCACCAGCAGAGAAGGTTCCGGGGCCAACGTCCTGACTTTC. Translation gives CATSREGSGANVLTF.

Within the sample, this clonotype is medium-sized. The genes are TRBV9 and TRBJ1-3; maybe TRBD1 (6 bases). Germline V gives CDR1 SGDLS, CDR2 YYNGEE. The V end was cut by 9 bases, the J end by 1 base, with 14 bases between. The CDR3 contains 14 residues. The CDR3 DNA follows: TGTGCCACCTCCGGGGGCGGTTCTGGAAACACCATATATTTT. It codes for CATSGGGSGNTIYF.